The 6 T cell receptor beta chains given below trace back to one sample, sequenced in a study of PD-L1 blockade in urothelial cancer. The time point is: pretreatment peripheral blood. The data were produced by immunoSEQ multiplex PCR, yet TCRdb's version contains in-frame clones alone and is incomplete. The sample holds 130,000 or so clones, 65% to 85% seen once. The sequences come from PBMCs, collected around atezolizumab (anti-PD-L1) treatment. The receptors here all came from a man aged 45-60 years with urothelial cancer.

The chain has TRBV4-2 and TRBJ2-1, with 7 bases lining up with TRBD2. The germline V gene encodes CDR1 LGHNA and CDR2 YNFKEQ. The V segment lost 2 bases and the J segment 6 bases; nucleotides outside the gene matches: 10. This CDR3 is 16 amino acids long. The CDR3 spells CASSQQAGIQANEQFF. The CDR3 coding sequence is TGTGCCAGCAGCCAACAAGCGGGAATTCAGGCCAATGAGCAGTTCTTC.

CDR3 amino acids: CASSGTRNQPQHF. Written as DNA, the CDR3 is TGTGCCAGCAGTGGGACTAGGAATCAGCCCCAGCATTTT. The V call is TRBV2, the J call TRBJ1-5, with D hard to call. CDR1 is SNHLY and CDR2 is FYNNEI in the germline V gene. The V gene lost 4 bases and the J gene lost 4 bases, with 8 bases spanning the gap. The CDR3 has 13 amino acids.

The gene calls are TRBV10-3 and TRBJ1-6; TRBD1 matches 8 bases. After removal of 0 bases from V and 6 bases from J, the junction contained 4 bases not matched to a gene. This CDR3 is built from 16 residues. The germline CDR1 and CDR2 sequences are ENHRY and SYGVKD. The CDR3 sequence is CAISESGTGVNSPLHF. The CDR3, as DNA: TGTGCCATCAGTGAGTCGGGGACAGGCGTTAATTCACCCCTCCACTTT.

This clone is a singleton in its sample. This chain connects TRBV7-9 to TRBJ2-5, with D possibly matching TRBD2 (6 bases). Germline V gives CDR1 SEHNR, CDR2 FQNEAQ (reference sequence). This CDR3 spans 13 amino acids. Trimming pared 3 bases from V and 5 bases from J, leaving 10 bases between. CDR3 in amino acids: CASSFAGIETQYF. CDR3 bases: TGTGCCAGCAGCTTCGCGGGGATCGAGACCCAGTACTTC.

V is TRBV25-1 and J is TRBJ2-7, with TRBD1 matching over 7 bases. Germline lookup yields CDR1 MGHDK and CDR2 SYGVNS. The CDR3 covers 13 residues. V was clipped by 3 bases and J by 3 bases; unmatched bases: 2. Here the CDR3 DNA reads TGTGCCAGCAGTGAGGGACAGTTCTACGAGCAGTACTTC. Translated, it gives CASSEGQFYEQYF.

Within the sample, this clone is medium-sized (0.01 to 0.1%). The chain employs TRBV30 and TRBJ2-7; 9 bases agree with TRBD2. Germline V gene data show CDR1 as GTSNPN and CDR2 as SVGIG (reference sequence). Trimming took 0 bases from V and 5 from J; bases not matched to a gene: 5. The length of the CDR3 is 14 residues. DNA of the CDR3: TGTGCCTGGAGTGTGGGGACTAGCAGGAACGAGCAGTACTTC. Its protein product is CAWSVGTSRNEQYF.